This record looks at one T cell receptor beta chain sequence and its context. The antigen is undetermined. This entry comes from a study of identical twins. The donor group consisted entirely of healthy Caucasians. Using its own MiXCR run on the 5' RACE reads, TCRdb lists one record per CDR3 protein. The sample records about 570,000 distinct CDR3 sequences, more than 9% being singletons. Deletions cut 1 base from V and 3 bases from J, with 9 bases between. This CDR3 region has 15 residues. CDR1 is LGHDT, CDR2 YNNKEL, per germline (reference sequence). Study-level points and caveats: Clonotypes of the beta chain that were abundant in cord blood carried fewer insertions (memory repertoires showed none). Twins shared out-of-frame alpha sequences with excess low generation probability. Among beta out-of-frame sequences, excess sharing between twins appeared weaker.

The same specimen was also included in a second study, on yellow fever vaccine responses in identical twins.

The rearrangement uses TRBV3-1 and TRBJ2-2; no clear D. This TCR came from a woman between 18 and 29 years old in good health. Sample: PBMCs. The CDR3 DNA reads as TGTGCCAGCAGCCAAGGGAACAGACACACCGGGGAGCTGTTTTTT. Its protein is CASSQGNRHTGELFF.